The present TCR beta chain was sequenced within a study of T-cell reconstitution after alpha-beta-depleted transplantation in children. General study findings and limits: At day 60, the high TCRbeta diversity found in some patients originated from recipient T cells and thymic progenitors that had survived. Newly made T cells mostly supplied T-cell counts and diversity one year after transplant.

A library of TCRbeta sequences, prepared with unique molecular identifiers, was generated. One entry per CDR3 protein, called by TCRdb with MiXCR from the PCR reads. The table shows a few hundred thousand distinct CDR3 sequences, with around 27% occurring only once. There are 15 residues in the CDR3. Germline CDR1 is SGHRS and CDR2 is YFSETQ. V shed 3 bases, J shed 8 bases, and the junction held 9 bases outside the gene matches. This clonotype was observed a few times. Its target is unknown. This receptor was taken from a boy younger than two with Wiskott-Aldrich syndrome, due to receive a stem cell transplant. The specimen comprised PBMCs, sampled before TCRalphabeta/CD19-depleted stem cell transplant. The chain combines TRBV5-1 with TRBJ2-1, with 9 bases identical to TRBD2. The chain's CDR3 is CASSSNAGGKYEQFF. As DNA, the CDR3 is TGCGCCAGCAGCTCGAACGCGGGAGGGAAATATGAGCAGTTCTTC.